Below are 27 T cell receptor beta chains sequenced from a single sample in a study of PD-1 blockade in classical Hodgkin lymphoma. Every patient had relapsed following autologous stem cell transplantation, and cohorts differed in brentuximab vedotin exposure. Clones were read by immunoSEQ multiplex PCR, and TCRdb kept only the in-frame ones, dropping some. The sample records tens of thousands of clones, 88% being singletons. The input for sequencing was peripheral blood mononuclear cells (PBMCs), taken before the second cycle of nivolumab. The receptor set was obtained from a human donor with classical Hodgkin lymphoma.

The rearrangement joins TRBV6-5 to TRBJ1-3; the D gene is possibly TRBD1 (6 bases). CDR1 is MNHEY and CDR2 is SVGAGI in the germline V gene. CDR3 length: 14 residues. V lost 6 bases and J lost 6, with 15 bases in between. CDR3 nucleotide sequence: TGTGCCAGCAGCCTCACAGGGACCGAAAACACCATATATTTT. It translates to CASSLTGTENTIYF.

This clone showed up just a few times. The genes are TRBV2 and TRBJ1-5; D gene ambiguous. The CDR3 spans 13 residues. Deletions cut 6 bases from V and 3 bases from J, with 9 bases between. The V gene's germline CDR1 is SNHLY and CDR2 FYNNEI. DNA for the CDR3: TGTGCCAGCAGGGTGCAGACCAATCAGCCCCAGCATTTT. It is translated as CASRVQTNQPQHF. Looking up the rest from reference TRBV2 and TRBJ1-5 gives the full variable domain: EPEVTQTPSHQVTQMGQEVILRCVPISNHLYFYWYRQILGQKVEFLVSFYNNEISEKSEIFDDQFSVERPDGSNFTLKIRSTKLEDSAMYFCASRVQTNQPQHFGDGTRLSIL.

The chain couples TRBV10-2 to TRBJ2-1, with a possible D match to TRBD1 (7 bases). Trimming left V 5 bases short and J 1 base short, with 24 bases between. This CDR3 contains 19 residues. CDR1 WSHSY and CDR2 SAAADI come from the germline V gene. Here the CDR3 DNA reads TGCGCCAGCAGTCCGTCAGGGGGAGGATTTGGAGGTTCCTACAATGAGCAGTTCTTC. Residues: CASSPSGGGFGGSYNEQFF.

This clone was recorded only once. The DNA of the CDR3 is TGTGCCAGCAGTCCCTTCTTACTAGCGGGGGACACAGATACGCAGTATTTT. It translates to CASSPFLLAGDTDTQYF. The genes are TRBV27 and TRBJ2-3; 11 positions match TRBD2. The germline V gene encodes CDR1 MNHEY and CDR2 SMNVEV (reference sequence). V lost 5 bases and J lost 2; bases outside the gene matches: 9. The CDR3 totals 17 residues.

The gene calls are TRBV5-1 and TRBJ1-4; 8 nucleotides match TRBD1. Germline V gene lookup returns CDR1 SGHRS and CDR2 YFSETQ. The CDR3 is 15 amino acids. V trimming: 0 bases; J trimming: 8 bases; junction bases outside the gene matches: 6. The CDR3 bases are TGCGCCAGCAGCTTGGCCGGGACAGGTGGGGAAAAACTGTTTTTT. This codes for CASSLAGTGGEKLFF.

J is TRBJ2-7 and V is TRBV6-1; D not certain. This CDR3 has 16 residues. The germline V and J ends were trimmed by 2 bases and 0 bases, with 14 bases remaining between them. Germline V gene sequence: CDR1 MNHNS, CDR2 SASEGT. Here the CDR3 reads CASSESIGSGSYEQYF. For the CDR3, the DNA is TGTGCCAGCAGTGAATCCATAGGGTCTGGCTCCTACGAGCAGTACTTC.

The chain uses TRBV19 and TRBJ1-5; D gene unclear. This CDR3 is built from 14 residues. Germline V gene data show CDR1 as LNHDA and CDR2 as SQIVND (reference sequence). Trimming took 1 base from V and 1 from J, leaving 5 bases between them. The CDR3 bases are TGTGCCAGTAGTATAGGACGGAGCAATCAGCCCCAGCATTTT. Amino acid sequence: CASSIGRSNQPQHF.

Concerning this clone itself: This same CDR3 is encoded by further DNA sequences in the sample. The V and J genes are TRBV5-1 and TRBJ2-2; a possible D gene is TRBD1 (6 bases). V lost 3 bases to trimming and J lost 6 bases, with 9 bases between them. This CDR3 has 13 amino acids. Germline V gene sequence: CDR1 SGHRS, CDR2 YFSETQ. The CDR3 loop reads CASSSQGSGELFF. The CDR3 DNA reads TGCGCCAGCAGCTCCCAGGGGTCCGGGGAGCTGTTTTTT.

The chain employs TRBV7-8 and TRBJ1-5; D is ambiguous. Trimming took 2 bases from V and 4 from J, leaving 9 bases between them. The V gene's germline CDR1 is SGHVS and CDR2 FQNEAQ. The CDR3 covers 14 residues. CDR3 nucleotide sequence: TGTGCCAGCAGCTTACGAGGTGCAAATCAGCCCCAGCATTTT. Its protein product is CASSLRGANQPQHF.

In the case of this clone: The junction and the germline gene differ at one end; a read error may be behind it. V is TRBV6-6 and J is TRBJ1-2; D is uncertain. Germline V gene data show CDR1 as MNHNY and CDR2 as SVGAGI (reference sequence). The CDR3 is made up of 15 amino acids. CDR3 residues: CASRYFRQGGYGYTF. The CDR3 nucleotides are TGTGCCAGCAGATACTTCAGACAAGGAGGTTATGGCTACACCTTC.

In this sample, this clone turned up once. This chain links TRBV5-4 with TRBJ2-3; D is possibly TRBD2 (6 bases). Germline V gives CDR1 SGHNT, CDR2 YYREEE (reference sequence). The ends were cut back, 5 bases at V and 6 bases at J, with 25 bases in the middle. This CDR3 has 17 amino acids. Here the CDR3 DNA reads TGTGCCAGCAGACCGAGGTTGGTAGCGGACGTAATGGATACGCAGTATTTT. It codes for CASRPRLVADVMDTQYF.

The chain recombines TRBV30 with TRBJ2-3, with D possibly TRBD2 on 5 matching bases. CDR3 size: 14 residues. The V gene's germline CDR1 is GTSNPN and CDR2 SVGIG (reference sequence). V gave up 4 bases and J gave up 2 bases, with 13 bases separating them. The CDR3 coding sequence is TGTGCCTGGAACGAGGACGGGGACACAGATACGCAGTATTTT. Its protein product is CAWNEDGDTDTQYF.

The chain uses TRBV9 and TRBJ2-7; 7 nucleotides match TRBD2. The CDR3 has 16 amino acids. V shed 0 bases and J 3 bases; nucleotides not matched to a gene: 9. The germline V gene encodes CDR1 SGDLS and CDR2 YYNGEE. DNA of the CDR3: TGTGCCAGCAGCGTAGGAACTCCCTGGGACTACTACGAGCAGTACTTC. Translated, it gives CASSVGTPWDYYEQYF. The variable domain in full, with the rest retrieved from reference TRBV9 and TRBJ2-7, is DSGVTQTPKHLITATGQRVTLRCSPRSGDLSVYWYQQSLDQGLQFLIQYYNGEERAKGNILERFSAQQFPDLHSELNLSSLELGDSALYFCASSVGTPWDYYEQYFGPGTRLTVT.

This clone appeared once. The chain uses TRBV5-1 and TRBJ1-6; no firm D call. Germline CDR1 reads SGHRS; CDR2 reads YFSETQ. The V end was cut by 0 bases, the J end by 6 bases, with 10 bases between. The CDR3 sequence is 15 residues long. This CDR3 is CASSLAPGINSPLHF. The CDR3 nucleotides are TGCGCCAGCAGCTTGGCCCCAGGTATTAATTCACCCCTCCACTTT.

This chain connects TRBV6-1 to TRBJ2-7; tentative D call: TRBD1 (6 bases). Looked up from germline, CDR1 is MNHNS and CDR2 is SASEGT. V was pared by 2 bases and J by 5 bases, with 13 bases between. This CDR3 is 14 amino acids long. The CDR3 region is CASSELDRSNEQYF. Written as DNA, the CDR3 is TGTGCCAGCAGTGAACTCGACAGGTCCAACGAGCAGTACTTC.

The chain has TRBV7-3 and TRBJ2-2, with D perhaps TRBD2 (6 bases). This CDR3 has 14 amino acids. Between the trimmed V and J ends, which lost 6 bases and 5 bases, there was a span of 13 bases. In germline, CDR1 is SGHTA, CDR2 FQGTGA. The CDR3 nucleotides are TGTGCCAGCAGGGACTACACAGATACCGGGGAGCTGTTTTTT. This sequence encodes CASRDYTDTGELFF.

The CDR3, as DNA: TGTGCCAGCTCCGGAACAGGGGGCAGCGACGCTGGGGCCAACGTCCTGACTTTC. This encodes CASSGTGGSDAGANVLTF. V usage is TRBV18 and J usage is TRBJ2-6, with 9 bases that match TRBD1. CDR1 is KGHSH, CDR2 LQKENI, per germline. Trimming at V came to 6 bases and at J to 2 bases, leaving 11 bases not matched to a gene. The CDR3 length is 18 residues.

In this sample, this clone turned up once. The genes are TRBV5-1 and TRBJ2-1; 13 bases map to TRBD2. This CDR3 has 16 amino acids. Germline trimming cut 2 bases from V and 10 bases from J; bases unmatched to any gene: 9. Germline V gene sequence: CDR1 SGHRS, CDR2 YFSETQ. CDR3 region: CASSFTGTSGALEQFF. As DNA, the CDR3 is TGCGCCAGCAGCTTTACCGGGACTAGCGGGGCATTGGAGCAGTTCTTC.

The V and J genes are TRBV5-1 and TRBJ1-1; D unclear. This CDR3 comprises 14 residues. Trimming cost V 3 bases and J 4 bases, with 13 bases left between them. Germline V gene lookup returns CDR1 SGHRS and CDR2 YFSETQ. The DNA for the CDR3 is TGCGCCAGCAGCTCCCCGGAGGGTCTCACTGAAGCTTTCTTT. This codes for CASSSPEGLTEAFF.

This chain joins TRBV11-1 and TRBJ2-3; the match to TRBD2 covers 10 bases. The germline CDR1 and CDR2 sequences are SGHAT and FQDESV (reference sequence). CDR3 length: 14 residues. The junction had 2 bases not matched to a gene; V was cut back by 5 bases and J by 3 bases. In DNA, the CDR3 is TGTGCCAGCAGCCCGGGACTAGCGACAGATACGCAGTATTTT. Translating it yields CASSPGLATDTQYF.

The CDR3 DNA sequence: TGTGCCAGCAGCGCCGGGGACAATGAGCAGTTCTTC. Encoded protein: CASSAGDNEQFF. The genes are TRBV7-6 and TRBJ2-1; tentatively, D is TRBD2 (5 bases). Per germline, CDR1 SGHVS and CDR2 FNYEAQ. V gave up 5 bases and J gave up 5 bases, with 7 bases separating them. The CDR3 extends over 12 amino acids. Full variable domain (missing parts from reference TRBV7-6 and TRBJ2-1): GAGVSQSPRYKVTKRGQDVALRCDPISGHVSLYWYRQALGQGPEFLTYFNYEAQQDKSGLPNDRFSAERPEGSISTLTIQRTEQRDSAMYRCASSAGDNEQFFGPGTRLTVL.

The chain joins TRBV7-6 to TRBJ2-1; 11 bases match TRBD2. Trimming removed 3 bases from V and 8 bases from J; junction bases left unmatched: 6. Per germline, CDR1 SGHVS and CDR2 FNYEAQ. This CDR3 contains 15 residues. The CDR3 loop is CASSFLAGGQDEQFF. As DNA, the CDR3 is TGTGCCAGCAGCTTTTTAGCGGGGGGGCAGGATGAGCAGTTCTTC.

This chain uses TRBV18 with TRBJ2-7; 12 nucleotides match TRBD2. The CDR3 is 14 amino acids. Germline values: CDR1 KGHSH, CDR2 LQKENI. The trim removed 4 bases at V and 3 bases at J, leaving 1 base unmatched. This CDR3 is CASSQTSGGYEQYF. DNA of the CDR3: TGTGCCAGCTCACAGACTAGCGGGGGCTACGAGCAGTACTTC.

The V call is TRBV5-1, the J call TRBJ1-1, with D perhaps matching TRBD1 (6 bases). CDR3 size: 17 residues. The germline CDR1 and CDR2 sequences are SGHRS and YFSETQ. V was pared by 0 bases and J by 1 base, with 16 bases between. CDR3 loop: CASSLAPLGQPNTEAFF. DNA of the CDR3: TGCGCCAGCAGCTTGGCACCCCTAGGACAGCCGAACACTGAAGCTTTCTTT.

CDR3 region: CASSELYEQYF. For the CDR3, the DNA is TGCGCCAGCAGCGAGCTGTACGAGCAGTACTTC. This sequence joins TRBV5-1 and TRBJ2-7; D not certain. This CDR3 contains 11 residues. CDR1 and CDR2 (germline): SGHRS, YFSETQ. Trimming removed 4 bases at V and 4 bases at J, with 6 bases between.

V and J are TRBV6-5 and TRBJ2-7, with a tentative D call TRBD2 (6 bases). CDR1 is MNHEY and CDR2 is SVGAGI in the germline V gene. The CDR3 loop spans 15 amino acids. V was clipped by 2 bases and J by 7 bases, with 18 bases between them. CDR3 DNA sequence: TGTGCCAGCAGTTACGTGAGCCTACGGGGGAGAGAGCAGTACTTC. Its protein is CASSYVSLRGREQYF.

This clone was detected only a few times. The chain combines TRBV5-1 with TRBJ1-1; 9 bases agree with TRBD1. This CDR3 is 14 amino acids long. Germline V lookup: CDR1 SGHRS, CDR2 YFSETQ. Trimming cost V 4 bases and J 5 bases; bases outside gene matches: 6. The chain's CDR3 is CASSTWTGETEAFF. The CDR3 DNA is TGCGCCAGCAGCACGTGGACAGGGGAAACTGAAGCTTTCTTT.